These 19 T cell receptor beta chains originate from one sample sequenced in a study of regulatory T cells in long-lasting Graves disease. Through Arm-PCR of CDR3 regions and iRepertoire HTBI primers, TCR beta libraries were built. TCRdb ran MiXCR on the multiplex PCR reads and lists one entry per CDR3 protein. The sample yields about 540,000 distinct CDR3 sequences, approximately 13% seen once. Indicated time point: newly diagnosed GD, antithyroid drugs for less than 3 months. The authors made the TCR library using RNA they extracted from PBMCs. The same sample was also studied in work on T cells in Graves' hyperthyroidism and ophthalmopathy.

The starting material was peripheral blood mononuclear cells (PBMCs), obtained at new diagnosis, from a patient treated with antithyroid drugs. The receptors were gathered from a man in his thirties or forties with Graves disease.

V and J are TRBV15 and TRBJ2-3; 14 positions agree with TRBD2. V shed 1 base, J shed 6 bases, and the junction held 9 bases outside the gene matches. This CDR3 is built from 18 residues. Germline values: CDR1 LNHNV, CDR2 YYDKDF (reference sequence). In nucleotides, the CDR3 is TGTGCCACCAGCAGAGGAGGGACTAGCGGGAGAGGGTCCGATACGCAGTATTTT. This sequence encodes CATSRGGTSGRGSDTQYF.

The table lists this clonotype with a few counts. The chain couples TRBV6-2 or TRBV6-3 to TRBJ2-3; D not certain. V was clipped by 8 bases and J by 2 bases, with 14 bases between them. Germline CDR1 MNHEY, CDR2 SVGEGT. This CDR3 has 14 residues. CDR3: CASARDVYTDTQYF. In DNA form, the CDR3 reads TGTGCCAGCGCCCGAGACGTGTACACAGATACGCAGTATTTT.

Ten or more counts support this clonotype. The chain joins TRBV28 to TRBJ2-4, with TRBD1 as a possible D gene (5 bases). Looked up from germline, CDR1 is MDHEN and CDR2 is SYDVKM. V was trimmed by 1 base and J by 5 bases, leaving 15 bases between them. The CDR3 covers 16 residues. The CDR3 reads CASSLSPPGYENIQYF. As DNA, the CDR3 is TGTGCCAGCAGTTTATCCCCCCCAGGGTATGAAAACATTCAGTACTTC.

This clonotype was seen only a few times. The rearrangement uses TRBV3-1 and TRBJ2-7, with D possibly being TRBD1 (6 bases). Germline V gives CDR1 LGHDT, CDR2 YNNKEL (reference sequence). The CDR3 spans 14 residues. Trimming took 0 bases from V and 4 from J, leaving 10 bases between them. Here the CDR3 DNA reads TGTGCCAGCAGCCAAGATGTCAGGGGTTACGAGCAGTACTTC. It is translated as CASSQDVRGYEQYF.

The chain recombines TRBV24-1 with TRBJ2-1; 7 positions match TRBD1. CDR3 length equals 15 residues. The V segment lost 9 bases and the J segment 3 bases; nucleotides outside the gene matches: 10. The V gene's germline CDR1 is KGHDR and CDR2 SFDVKD. CDR3 coding DNA: TGTGCCACCGGAAAACAGGGGACATACTACAATGAGCAGTTCTTC. Translating gives CATGKQGTYYNEQFF.

This clonotype was seen ten or more times. V gene TRBV12-3 or TRBV12-4 combines with J gene TRBJ2-3; 10 bases line up with TRBD2. V gave up 6 bases and J gave up 6 bases; unmatched junction bases: 6. The CDR3 has 14 amino acids. The CDR3 here is CASSSGLALDTQYF. DNA of the CDR3: TGTGCCAGCAGCTCGGGACTAGCGCTGGATACGCAGTATTTT.

This clonotype came up many times. V is TRBV20-1 and J is TRBJ1-1; no firm D call. V was cut by 8 bases and J by 5 bases, with 18 bases left in between. The CDR3 has 13 residues. Germline CDR1 and CDR2: DFQATT and SNEGSKA (reference sequence). The CDR3 DNA reads as TGCAGTTCCGCCGGTACTTTGGTGACTGAAGCTTTCTTT. Its translation is CSSAGTLVTEAFF.

For this clonotype: Lacking the conserved final phenylalanine or tryptophan, this CDR3 likely reflects a read error. The rearrangement uses TRBV6-1 and TRBJ2-7; 8 bases line up with TRBD1. With 5 bases clipped from V and 4 bases from J, the junction kept 7 bases outside the gene matches. From germline, CDR1 is MNHNS and CDR2 SASEGT. This CDR3 is 14 amino acids long. CDR3 protein: CASSPPGQGYEQYL. The CDR3 region has the DNA TGTGCCAGCAGTCCCCCAGGACAGGGTTACGAGCAGTACCTC.

Only a few counts were recorded for this clonotype. The rearrangement joins TRBV10-3 to TRBJ2-1; TRBD2 matches 9 bases. Germline lookup yields CDR1 ENHRY and CDR2 SYGVKD. J was trimmed by 4 bases and V by 7 bases; bases with no gene match: 11. This CDR3 region has 16 residues. CDR3 protein: CAITVGAGGPYNEQFF. CDR3 DNA sequence: TGTGCCATCACCGTTGGGGCGGGAGGGCCGTACAATGAGCAGTTCTTC.

This clonotype was counted ten times or more. CDR3 in amino acids: CATGGRSPSYEQYF. In DNA form, the CDR3 reads TGTGCCACAGGGGGACGATCCCCCTCCTACGAGCAGTACTTC. This chain joins TRBV10-3 and TRBJ2-7, with 7 bases fitting TRBD1. The CDR3 totals 14 residues. CDR1 is ENHRY and CDR2 is SYGVKD in the germline V gene. V was clipped by 10 bases and J by 0 bases; unmatched bases: 9.

This clonotype was seen a handful of times. One end of the junction does not line up with germline, which may come from a read error. The rearrangement joins TRBV6-2 or TRBV6-3 to TRBJ1-6; 7 positions match TRBD1. This CDR3 is 15 amino acids long. Per the germline V gene, CDR1 is MNHEY and CDR2 is SVGEGT. CDR3 sequence (DNA): TGTGCCAGCAGTCAGGGACAGCCAGTTAATCCACCCCTCCACTTT. It yields the protein CASSQGQPVNPPLHF.

This clonotype has at least ten counts. This chain joins TRBV7-2 and TRBJ2-3; D possibly corresponds to TRBD1 (6 bases). Germline V CDR1 and CDR2: SGHTA, FQGNSA. The V gene lost 6 bases and the J gene lost 6 bases, with 16 bases spanning the gap. This CDR3 region has 14 residues. The CDR3 region has the DNA TGTGCCAGCAGACCTACCACAGGGAGTGATACGCAGTATTTT. This codes for CASRPTTGSDTQYF.

On this clonotype itself: This sequence may be a read error, since a much larger clone differs from it by one base. The rearrangement joins TRBV28 to TRBJ2-7; D is unclear. The CDR3 has 13 residues. V lost 8 bases and J lost 3, with 14 bases in between. CDR1 and CDR2 from the germline V gene are MDHEN and SYDVKM. CDR3: CASGRFTGYEQYF. The CDR3 DNA reads TGTGCCAGCGGTAGATTTACGGGCTACGAGCAGTACTTC.

Turning to this clonotype: Its ends do not fully match the called genes, so a read error is possible. The chain is built from TRBV15 and TRBJ2-7, with a possible D match to TRBD1 (7 bases). The CDR3 consists of 17 residues. Germline-derived CDR1 and CDR2 are LNHNV and YYDKDF (reference sequence). The CDR3 loop is CATSRDWRDSGIYERYF. The CDR3 DNA reads TGTGCCACCAGCAGAGATTGGAGGGACAGTGGAATCTACGAGCGGTACTTC.

Here the CDR3 reads CASSLSSATSEQYF. The CDR3 bases are TGCGCCAGCAGCTTGTCTAGCGCGACTTCTGAGCAGTACTTC. The gene calls are TRBV5-1 and TRBJ2-7; TRBD2 might be the D (6 bases). The V gene lost 1 base and the J gene lost 7 bases, with 15 bases spanning the gap. Per the germline V gene, CDR1 is SGHRS and CDR2 is YFSETQ. The CDR3 loop spans 14 amino acids.

This clonotype was found a few times. The V gene is TRBV5-1, the J gene TRBJ2-2; 7 bases map to TRBD2. Trimming took 4 bases from V and 4 from J; bases not matched to a gene: 7. The germline CDR1 and CDR2 sequences are SGHRS and YFSETQ. There are 15 residues in the CDR3. The DNA for the CDR3 is TGCGCCAGCAGCCGTACAGCGGGACTCACCGGGGAGCTGTTTTTT. Translated: CASSRTAGLTGELFF.

The gene calls are TRBV6-2 or TRBV6-3 and TRBJ1-3, with D tentatively TRBD1 (5 bases). V dropped 1 base and J dropped 7 bases, with 14 bases sitting between them. This CDR3 comprises 15 residues. CDR1 and CDR2 from the germline V gene are MNHEY and SVGEGT. CDR3 protein: CASSYWTPEGNTIYF. CDR3 nucleotide sequence: TGTGCCAGCAGTTACTGGACTCCCGAGGGGAACACCATATATTTT.

In its sample, this clonotype was seen many times. V is TRBV29-1 and J is TRBJ2-1; 9 nucleotides match TRBD1. The V and J ends lost 5 bases and 2 bases, in that order; junction bases with no gene match: 4. CDR1 SQVTM and CDR2 ANQGSEA come from the germline V gene. The CDR3 contains 14 residues. CDR3 nucleotides: TGCAGCGTTAAGACAGGGGGAGCCTACAATGAGCAGTTCTTC. This translates into CSVKTGGAYNEQFF.

This chain connects TRBV24-1 to TRBJ2-2; D is perhaps TRBD1 (5 bases). V was clipped by 0 bases and J by 6 bases, with 16 bases between them. Germline V lookup: CDR1 KGHDR, CDR2 SFDVKD. The CDR3 spans 17 residues. CDR3 sequence (DNA): TGTGCCACCAGTGATTTGACCCTTGACAGCAGGCCCGGGGAGCTGTTTTTT. Its protein product is CATSDLTLDSRPGELFF.